One and the same sample provided the 10 T cell receptor beta chains below, sequenced in a study of human T cells and chemical hapten exposure. Each CDR3 protein gets one entry after TCRdb re-called the RACE reads with MiXCR. The top ten clones hold 2% to 2.5% of a sample with 300,000 to 450,000 distinct CDR3 sequences, about 4.4% of them seen once. Time point reported: patch test 1, 2 weeks after DPC sensitization. Treatment defined: therapeutic diphenylcyclopropenone sensitization with weekly scalp DPC. The material was whole blood, obtained in connection with sensitization to the hapten diphenylcyclopropenone (DPC). The receptors were gathered from a woman in her 50s with alopecia areata. Some clones in this sample may be carry-over from other donors' samples.

This clonotype was picked up many times. The chain combines TRBV9 with TRBJ1-1, with D uncertain. The germline gives CDR1 SGDLS, CDR2 YYNGEE. The CDR3 is 20 amino acids. The V end lost 2 bases, the J end lost 1 base, and 27 bases lay between the germline ends. The CDR3 protein is CASSVNPRARRGSENTEAFF. CDR3 in DNA: TGTGCCAGCAGCGTGAACCCTCGGGCCCGGCGAGGGTCCGAGAACACTGAAGCTTTCTTT.

This clonotype has just a few counts. The chain links TRBV11-1 to TRBJ1-4; D might be TRBD1 (5 bases). The germline V gene encodes CDR1 SGHAT and CDR2 FQDESV (reference sequence). This CDR3 is 17 amino acids long. Trimming shortened V by 5 bases and J by 2 bases, and 18 bases separated the two germline ends. The CDR3 spells CASSPFKRGGTNEKLFF. In nucleotides, the CDR3 is TGTGCCAGCAGCCCCTTCAAGAGGGGAGGGACTAATGAAAAACTGTTTTTT.

This clonotype was found a few times. The gene calls are TRBV12-3 or TRBV12-4 and TRBJ2-5, with a possible D match to TRBD2 (6 bases). The CDR3 spans 15 residues. The V and J ends lost 6 bases and 2 bases respectively, with 16 bases between them. The CDR3 coding sequence is TGTGCCAGCAGCATTCGCGGGGCCGGACAAGAGACCCAGTACTTC. It specifies CASSIRGAGQETQYF.

This clonotype was recorded at least ten times. The chain carries TRBV2 and TRBJ2-3; TRBD2 matches at 14 bases. The V and J ends lost 6 bases and 5 bases, in that order; junction bases with no gene match: 10. This CDR3 has 17 amino acids. From germline, CDR1 is SNHLY and CDR2 FYNNEI. CDR3 in DNA: TGTGCCAGCAGCCCAGGGACTAGCGGGGGAGGTCTAGATACGCAGTATTTT. Its translation: CASSPGTSGGGLDTQYF.

The V gene is TRBV15, the J gene TRBJ2-3, with 11 bases that match TRBD2. This CDR3 is built from 16 residues. The V gene's germline CDR1 is LNHNV and CDR2 YYDKDF (reference sequence). V trimming: 5 bases; J trimming: 4 bases; junction bases outside the gene matches: 8. CDR3 protein: CATSPRLAGPADTQYF. DNA of the CDR3: TGTGCCACCAGCCCACGACTAGCGGGGCCAGCAGATACGCAGTATTTT. The entire variable domain, with the rest obtained from reference TRBV15 and TRBJ2-3, is as follows: DAMVIQNPRYQVTQFGKPVTLSCSQTLNHNVMYWYQQKSSQAPKLLFHYYDKDFNNEADTPDNFQSRRPNTSFCFLDIRSPGLGDTAMYLCATSPRLAGPADTQYFGPGTRLTVL.

The table lists this clonotype with many counts. The rearrangement joins TRBV5-1 to TRBJ2-3; 9 bases match TRBD1. Trimming removed 4 bases from V and 3 bases from J; junction bases left unmatched: 6. This CDR3 contains 15 residues. In germline, CDR1 is SGHRS, CDR2 YFSETQ. As DNA, the CDR3 is TGCGCCAGCAGCAGCGGGACAGGGTTGACAGATACGCAGTATTTT. Its translation is CASSSGTGLTDTQYF.

This clonotype was detected many times. The chain recombines TRBV11-2 with TRBJ2-7, with D perhaps TRBD1 or TRBD2 (5 bases each). CDR3 length equals 18 residues. Germline lookup yields CDR1 SGHAT and CDR2 FQNNGV. V was clipped by 5 bases and J by 5 bases, with 28 bases between them. The CDR3 protein is CASSKLGRSNSGVHEQYF. CDR3 coding DNA: TGTGCCAGCAGCAAATTGGGACGCTCCAACTCTGGGGTCCACGAGCAGTACTTC.

This clonotype has ten or more counts. The chain couples TRBV2 to TRBJ2-1, with 9 nucleotides matching TRBD2. The CDR3 spans 17 residues. The germline CDR1 and CDR2 sequences are SNHLY and FYNNEI. V lost 1 base and J lost 8; bases outside the gene matches: 12. The DNA for the CDR3 is TGTGCCAGCAGTGAAGGAACGCCTAGCGGGATTCGGGATGAGCAGTTCTTC. This codes for CASSEGTPSGIRDEQFF.

This clonotype was detected many times. The J gene is TRBJ1-5, the V gene TRBV20-1; TRBD1 agrees at 8 bases. From germline, CDR1 is DFQATT and CDR2 SNEGSKA (reference sequence). This CDR3 comprises 13 residues. J lost 7 bases, V lost 5 bases, and 7 bases had no gene match. This chain's CDR3 is CSASGQGKQPQHF. CDR3 nucleotide sequence: TGCAGTGCTTCCGGACAGGGAAAACAGCCCCAGCATTTT.

As regards this clonotype: A read error may be the cause here, since a much bigger clone is one base away. CDR3 DNA sequence: TGTGCCAGCAGTTACGCATCTCCGAACACTGATGCTTTCTTT. Translation gives CASSYASPNTDAFF. The chain joins TRBV6-2 or TRBV6-3 to TRBJ1-1; D is unclear. Germline V gene data show CDR1 as MNHEY and CDR2 as SVGEGT. This CDR3 is 14 amino acids long.